This TCR beta chain stems from a study of blood T cell repertoires in COVID-19. Study summary: Acute and convalescent COVID-19 samples came from the United States, Italy and Spain. T cells, B-cell-depleted T cells, or PBMCs provided the cDNA or gDNA that served as material.

Germline CDR1 reads SGHVS; CDR2 reads FQNEAQ. V lost 5 bases and J 2 bases, leaving 12 bases between the germline ends. This CDR3 region has 14 residues. Original analysis: By means of reference gene primer amplification, nucleated cell counts were estimated. Some clones are missing from TCRdb's copy, which holds only in-frame ones; the method was immunoSEQ multiplex PCR. V and J calls plus clone size are reproduced from that table; the DNA served to infer D and trimming. Here the sample spans 200,000 or so clones, around 84% being singletons. Material for sequencing was peripheral blood. The TCR sequence derives from a woman aged 55-75 years who had recovered from COVID-19. The rearrangement links TRBV7-8 to TRBJ1-2; a possible D gene is TRBD1 (5 bases). CDR3 residues: CASSETRVNYGYTF. Written as DNA, the CDR3 is TGTGCCAGCAGCGAAACCAGGGTGAACTATGGCTACACCTTC. Using reference TRBV7-8 and TRBJ1-2 for the parts outside the CDR3, the full variable domain is GAGVSQSPRYKVAKRGQDVALRCDPISGHVSLFWYQQALGQGPEFLTYFQNEAQLDKSGLPSDRFFAERPEGSVSTLKIQRTQQEDSAVYLCASSETRVNYGYTFGSGTRLTVV.